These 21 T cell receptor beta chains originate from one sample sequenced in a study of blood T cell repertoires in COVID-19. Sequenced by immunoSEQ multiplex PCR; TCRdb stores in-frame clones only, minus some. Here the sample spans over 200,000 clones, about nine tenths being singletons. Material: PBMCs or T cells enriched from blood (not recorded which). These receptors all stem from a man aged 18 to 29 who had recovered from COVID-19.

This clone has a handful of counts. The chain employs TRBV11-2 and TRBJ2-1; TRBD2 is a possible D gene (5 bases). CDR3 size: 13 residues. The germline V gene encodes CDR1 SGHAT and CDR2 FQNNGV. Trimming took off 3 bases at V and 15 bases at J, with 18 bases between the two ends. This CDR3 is CASSLDSLADPFF. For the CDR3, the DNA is TGTGCCAGCAGCTTGGATTCCCTAGCTGATCCGTTCTTC.

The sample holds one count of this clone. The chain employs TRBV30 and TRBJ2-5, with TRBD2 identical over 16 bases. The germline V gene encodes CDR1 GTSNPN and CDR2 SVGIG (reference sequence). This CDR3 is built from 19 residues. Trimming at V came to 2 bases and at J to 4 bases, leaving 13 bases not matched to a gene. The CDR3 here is CAWSPRWGLAGGPVETQYF. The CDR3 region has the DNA TGTGCCTGGAGTCCCCGATGGGGACTAGCGGGGGGGCCGGTAGAGACCCAGTACTTC.

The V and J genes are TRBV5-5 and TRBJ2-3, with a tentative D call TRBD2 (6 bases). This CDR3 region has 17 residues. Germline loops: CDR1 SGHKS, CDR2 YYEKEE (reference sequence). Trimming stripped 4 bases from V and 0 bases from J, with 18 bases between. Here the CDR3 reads CASSPRDGRVSTDTQYF. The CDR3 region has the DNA TGTGCCAGCAGCCCGCGGGACGGTCGCGTTAGCACAGATACGCAGTATTTT.

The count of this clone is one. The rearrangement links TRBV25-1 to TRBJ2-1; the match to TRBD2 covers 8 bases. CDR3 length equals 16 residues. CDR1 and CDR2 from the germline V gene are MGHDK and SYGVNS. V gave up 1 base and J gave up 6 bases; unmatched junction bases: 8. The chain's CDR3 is CASSELDSRGANEQFF. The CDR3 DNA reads TGTGCCAGCAGTGAATTGGACTCGCGGGGGGCCAATGAGCAGTTCTTC.

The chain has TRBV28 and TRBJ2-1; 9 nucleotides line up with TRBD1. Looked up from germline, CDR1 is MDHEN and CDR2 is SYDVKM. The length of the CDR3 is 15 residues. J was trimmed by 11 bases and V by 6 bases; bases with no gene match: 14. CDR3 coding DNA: TGTGCCAGCAGCCACCCCGGGACAGGGCACCCCAAGCAGTTCTTC. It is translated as CASSHPGTGHPKQFF. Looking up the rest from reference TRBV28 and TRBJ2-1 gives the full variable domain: DVKVTQSSRYLVKRTGEKVFLECVQDMDHENMFWYRQDPGLGLRLIYFSYDVKMKEKGDIPEGYSVSREKKERFSLILESASTNQTSMYLCASSHPGTGHPKQFFGPGTRLTVL.

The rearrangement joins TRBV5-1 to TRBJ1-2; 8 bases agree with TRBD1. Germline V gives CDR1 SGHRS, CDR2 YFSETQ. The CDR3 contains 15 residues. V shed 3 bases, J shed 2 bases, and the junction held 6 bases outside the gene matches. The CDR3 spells CASSSRQGRNYGYTF. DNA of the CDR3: TGCGCCAGCAGCTCAAGACAGGGGCGAAACTATGGCTACACCTTC.

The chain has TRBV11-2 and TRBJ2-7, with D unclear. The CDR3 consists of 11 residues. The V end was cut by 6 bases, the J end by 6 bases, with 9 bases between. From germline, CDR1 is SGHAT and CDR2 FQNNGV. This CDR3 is CASSLSGEQYF. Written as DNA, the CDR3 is TGTGCCAGCAGTCTATCCGGCGAGCAGTACTTC.

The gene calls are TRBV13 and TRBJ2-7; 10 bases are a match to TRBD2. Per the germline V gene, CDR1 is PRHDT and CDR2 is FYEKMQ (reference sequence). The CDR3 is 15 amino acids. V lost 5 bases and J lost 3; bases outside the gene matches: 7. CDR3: CASSEQTSGLYEQYF. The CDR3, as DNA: TGTGCCAGCAGCGAACAGACTAGCGGGCTCTACGAGCAGTACTTC.

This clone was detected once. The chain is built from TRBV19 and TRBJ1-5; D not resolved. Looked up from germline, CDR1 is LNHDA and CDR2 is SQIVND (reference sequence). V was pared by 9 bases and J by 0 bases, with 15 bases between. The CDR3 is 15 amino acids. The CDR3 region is CASTSGPISNQPQHF. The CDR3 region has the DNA TGTGCCAGCACATCGGGTCCGATTAGCAATCAGCCCCAGCATTTT.

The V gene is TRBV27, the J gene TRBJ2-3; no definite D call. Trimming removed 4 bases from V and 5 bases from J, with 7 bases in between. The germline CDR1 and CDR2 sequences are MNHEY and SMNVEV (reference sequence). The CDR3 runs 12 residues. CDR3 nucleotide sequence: TGTGCCAGCAGTTCTCCCGTAGATACGCAGTATTTT. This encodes CASSSPVDTQYF.

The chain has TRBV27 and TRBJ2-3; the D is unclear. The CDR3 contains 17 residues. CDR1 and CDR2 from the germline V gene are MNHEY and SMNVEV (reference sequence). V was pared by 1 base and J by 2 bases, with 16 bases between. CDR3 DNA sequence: TGTGCCAGCAGTTTATGGCGGAGAGGCTTCTCCACAGATACGCAGTATTTT. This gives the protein CASSLWRRGFSTDTQYF.

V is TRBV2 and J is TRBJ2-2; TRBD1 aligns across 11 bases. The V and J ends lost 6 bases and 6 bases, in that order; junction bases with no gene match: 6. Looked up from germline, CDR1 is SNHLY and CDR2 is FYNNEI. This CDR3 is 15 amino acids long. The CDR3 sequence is CASSSGQGAAGELFF. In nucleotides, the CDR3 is TGTGCCAGCAGCAGCGGACAGGGGGCGGCCGGGGAGCTGTTTTTT.

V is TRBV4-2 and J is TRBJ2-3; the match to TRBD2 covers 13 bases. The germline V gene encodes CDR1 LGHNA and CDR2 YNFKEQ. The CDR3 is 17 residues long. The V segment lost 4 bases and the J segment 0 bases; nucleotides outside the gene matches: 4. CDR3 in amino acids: CASSRLAGGDSTDTQYF. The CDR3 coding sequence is TGTGCCAGCAGCCGACTAGCGGGGGGCGACAGCACAGATACGCAGTATTTT.

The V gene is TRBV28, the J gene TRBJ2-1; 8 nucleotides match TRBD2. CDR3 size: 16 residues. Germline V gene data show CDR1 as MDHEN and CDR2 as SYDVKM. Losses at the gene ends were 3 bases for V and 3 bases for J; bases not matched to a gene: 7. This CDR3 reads CASSFGTGGGYNEQFF. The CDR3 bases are TGTGCCAGCAGTTTTGGGACGGGAGGGGGCTACAATGAGCAGTTCTTC. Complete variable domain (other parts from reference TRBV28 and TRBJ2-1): DVKVTQSSRYLVKRTGEKVFLECVQDMDHENMFWYRQDPGLGLRLIYFSYDVKMKEKGDIPEGYSVSREKKERFSLILESASTNQTSMYLCASSFGTGGGYNEQFFGPGTRLTVL.

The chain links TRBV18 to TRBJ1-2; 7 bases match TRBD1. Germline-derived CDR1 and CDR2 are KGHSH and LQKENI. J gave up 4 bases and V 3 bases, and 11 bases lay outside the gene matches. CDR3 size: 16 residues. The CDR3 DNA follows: TGTGCCAGCTCACCGGAGGAGTTGAGACAGGGCTATGGCTACACCTTC. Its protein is CASSPEELRQGYGYTF. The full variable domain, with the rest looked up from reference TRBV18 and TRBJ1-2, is NAGVMQNPRHLVRRRGQEARLRCSPMKGHSHVYWYRQLPEEGLKFMVYLQKENIIDESGMPKERFSAEFPKEGPSILRIQQVVRGDSAAYFCASSPEELRQGYGYTFGSGTRLTVV.

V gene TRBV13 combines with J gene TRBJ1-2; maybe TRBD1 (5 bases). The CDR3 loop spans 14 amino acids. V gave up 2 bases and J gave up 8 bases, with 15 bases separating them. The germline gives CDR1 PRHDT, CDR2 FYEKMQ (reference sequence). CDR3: CASSLISGAGGYTF. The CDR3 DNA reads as TGTGCCAGCAGCTTAATTAGTGGGGCCGGGGGCTACACCTTC.

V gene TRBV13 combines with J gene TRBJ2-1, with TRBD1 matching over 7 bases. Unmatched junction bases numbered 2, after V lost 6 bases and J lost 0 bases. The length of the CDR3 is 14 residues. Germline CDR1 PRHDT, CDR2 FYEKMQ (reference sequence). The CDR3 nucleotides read TGTGCCAGCAGAGGACAGGACTCCTACAATGAGCAGTTCTTC. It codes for CASRGQDSYNEQFF.

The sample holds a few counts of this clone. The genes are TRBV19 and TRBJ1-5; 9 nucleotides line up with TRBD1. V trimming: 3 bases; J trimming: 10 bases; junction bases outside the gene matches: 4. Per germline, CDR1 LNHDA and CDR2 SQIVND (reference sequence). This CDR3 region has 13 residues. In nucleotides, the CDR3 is TGTGCCAGTAGTATCCGGGACAGGGAACCCCAGCATTTT. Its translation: CASSIRDREPQHF.

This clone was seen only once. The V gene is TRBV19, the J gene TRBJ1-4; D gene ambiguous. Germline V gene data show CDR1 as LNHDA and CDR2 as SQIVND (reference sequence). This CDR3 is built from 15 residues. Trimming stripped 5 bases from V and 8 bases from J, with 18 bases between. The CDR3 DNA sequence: TGTGCCAGTAGTTATCTCGGCGGTTCGTCGGAAAAACTGTTTTTT. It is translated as CASSYLGGSSEKLFF.

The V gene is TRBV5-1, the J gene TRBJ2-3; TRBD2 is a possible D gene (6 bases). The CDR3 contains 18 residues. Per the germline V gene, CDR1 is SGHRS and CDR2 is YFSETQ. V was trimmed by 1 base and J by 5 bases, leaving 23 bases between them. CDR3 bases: TGCGCCAGCAGCTTGAACGATCCTAGCGTTCTACGCGGAGATACGCAGTATTTT. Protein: CASSLNDPSVLRGDTQYF. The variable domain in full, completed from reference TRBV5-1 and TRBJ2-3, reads KAGVTQTPRYLIKTRGQQVTLSCSPISGHRSVSWYQQTPGQGLQFLFEYFSETQRNKGNFPGRFSGRQFSNSRSEMNVSTLELGDSALYLCASSLNDPSVLRGDTQYFGPGTRLTVL.

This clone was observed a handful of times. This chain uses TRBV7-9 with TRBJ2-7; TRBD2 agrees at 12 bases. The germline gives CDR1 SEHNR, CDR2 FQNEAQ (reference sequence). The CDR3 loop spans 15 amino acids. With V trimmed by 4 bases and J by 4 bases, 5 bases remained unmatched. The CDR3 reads CASSYGTSGHYEQYF. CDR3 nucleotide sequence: TGTGCCAGCAGCTACGGGACTAGCGGGCATTACGAGCAGTACTTC.